A single sample is the source of the 11 T cell receptor beta chains below, sequenced in a study of cytomegalovirus exposure and HLA in healthy donors. Primers: 60 Vbeta forward and 13 Jbeta reverse. The assay was immunoSEQ multiplex PCR, and TCRdb's table has in-frame clones only and misses some. The table shows fewer than 150,000 clones, with 82% occurring only once. Sequencing input: PBMCs. Source of these receptors: a woman aged 18 to 35 in good health and CMV-seronegative.

This sequence joins TRBV7-9 and TRBJ1-3; a weak D match, TRBD1 (6 bases). The CDR3 contains 15 residues. V shed 5 bases and J shed 1 base, with 12 bases lying between them. CDR1 and CDR2 (germline): SEHNR, FQNEAQ (reference sequence). CDR3 amino acids: CASSELQGSGNTIYF. In DNA form, the CDR3 reads TGTGCCAGCAGCGAACTACAGGGATCTGGAAACACCATATATTTT.

V and J are TRBV10-3 and TRBJ2-7; a weak D match, TRBD2 (6 bases). Trimming removed 2 bases from V and 2 bases from J, with 10 bases in between. Germline V CDR1 and CDR2: ENHRY, SYGVKD. This CDR3 region has 14 residues. As DNA, the CDR3 is TGTGCCATCAGTGAGGGGAGGTCCACCTACGAGCAGTACTTC. This gives the protein CAISEGRSTYEQYF.

The gene calls are TRBV2 and TRBJ1-1; D is ambiguous. The CDR3 sequence is 13 residues long. Germline loops: CDR1 SNHLY, CDR2 FYNNEI. V gave up 7 bases and J gave up 0 bases, with 9 bases separating them. CDR3 DNA: TGTGCCAGCATGGTAGATTTGAACACTGAAGCTTTCTTT. Its protein is CASMVDLNTEAFF.

The CDR3 DNA is TGCGCCAGCAGTGAGCAGGGCCCTGGAAACACCATATATTTT. Translating gives CASSEQGPGNTIYF. This rearrangement joins TRBV10-2 to TRBJ1-3; perhaps TRBD1 as D (5 bases). The ends were cut back, 2 bases at V and 2 bases at J, with 7 bases in the middle. The CDR3 is made up of 14 amino acids. In germline, CDR1 is WSHSY, CDR2 SAAADI.

V is TRBV28 and J is TRBJ1-5; D is possibly TRBD1 (5 bases). Between the trimmed V and J ends, which lost 9 bases and 5 bases, there was a span of 17 bases. CDR1 is MDHEN, CDR2 SYDVKM, per germline. The CDR3 is 14 residues long. Here the CDR3 DNA reads TGTGCCAGTGAACTCGGGGGGAGGGATCAGCCCCAGCATTTT. Its protein product is CASELGGRDQPQHF.

The V gene is TRBV9, the J gene TRBJ1-2; D is perhaps TRBD1 (6 bases). The CDR3 has 15 residues. Germline V gene sequence: CDR1 SGDLS, CDR2 YYNGEE. Trimming shortened V by 4 bases and J by 5 bases, and 18 bases separated the two germline ends. CDR3: CASSLGGGYGYGYTF. Written as DNA, the CDR3 is TGTGCCAGCAGCTTAGGGGGGGGGTATGGGTATGGCTACACCTTC.

The chain recombines TRBV5-4 with TRBJ1-1; 10 nucleotides match TRBD1. The CDR3 has 17 residues. Germline CDR1 and CDR2: SGHNT and YYREEE (reference sequence). V shed 3 bases and J 1 base; nucleotides not matched to a gene: 9. The CDR3: CASSWTTGGRRNTEAFF. The CDR3 DNA reads TGTGCCAGCAGCTGGACGACAGGGGGCAGACGGAACACTGAAGCTTTCTTT.

The rearrangement links TRBV6-5 to TRBJ1-1; TRBD1 matches at 7 bases. The CDR3 runs to 14 residues. V shed 6 bases and J 0 bases; nucleotides not matched to a gene: 4. From germline, CDR1 is MNHEY and CDR2 SVGAGI. The CDR3: CASRRDSLNTEAFF. The CDR3 DNA reads as TGTGCCAGCAGGCGGGACAGTTTGAACACTGAAGCTTTCTTT.

The chain links TRBV12-5 to TRBJ1-1; D is undetermined. The CDR3 runs to 11 residues. The V and J ends lost 5 bases and 3 bases respectively, with 4 bases between them. Germline CDR1 is LGHNT and CDR2 is FRNRAP. The CDR3 spells CASGLYTEAFF. For the CDR3, the DNA is TGTGCTAGTGGTCTTTACACTGAAGCTTTCTTT.

The sample holds a few counts of this clone. In nucleotides, the CDR3 is TGTGCCAGCAGCTATATGGAGGCCCGGGGGGAAAAACTGTTTTTT. Its translation: CASSYMEARGEKLFF. V usage is TRBV5-8 and J usage is TRBJ1-4; D is possibly TRBD1 (5 bases). Germline V lookup: CDR1 SGHTS, CDR2 YDEGEE. The CDR3 contains 15 residues. V dropped 3 bases and J dropped 8 bases, with 17 bases sitting between them.

V usage is TRBV4-3 and J usage is TRBJ2-6; 10 nucleotides match TRBD2. V lost 0 bases and J lost 0; bases outside the gene matches: 5. Per germline, CDR1 LGHNA and CDR2 YSLEER. The CDR3 is made up of 19 amino acids. The CDR3 protein is CASSQEPLAGASGANVLTF. The CDR3 DNA is TGCGCCAGCAGCCAAGAACCCCTAGCGGGGGCCTCTGGGGCCAACGTCCTGACTTTC.